This T cell receptor (beta chain) was documented in a study of cytomegalovirus exposure and HLA in healthy donors. Overall study context: A prior analysis found about 120 million unique TCR beta sequences from roughly 180 million T cells.

The PCR employed 60 Vbeta primers together with 13 Jbeta primers. Here immunoSEQ multiplex PCR was the method, and the copy in TCRdb shows in-frame clones only, minus some. The sample contains over 90,000 clones, approximately 76% of which appear only once. At the time of sampling, donors were nominally healthy, though unrecorded immune exposures were likely. Germline CDR1 reads MNHNS; CDR2 reads SASEGT. J gave up 2 bases and V 10 bases, and 11 bases lay outside the gene matches. This CDR3 has 15 residues. This TCR was recovered from a woman in her fifties or sixties in good health and CMV-seropositive. This sequence joins TRBV6-1 and TRBJ1-3; the match to TRBD1 covers 7 bases. The source material was PBMCs. This chain's CDR3 is CAIGQEKTTGNTIYF. As DNA, the CDR3 is TGTGCCATTGGACAGGAAAAAACAACTGGAAACACCATATATTTT.